Presented here are 27 T cell receptor beta chains from one specimen sequenced in a study of graft-versus-host responses after intestinal transplantation. Their recognized antigens are unknown. The assay was immunoSEQ multiplex PCR, and TCRdb's table has in-frame clones only and misses some. The repertoire has some 96,000 clones, roughly 87% of them found once; the top ten carry 0.9% to 1%. Sequencing was performed on unstimulated CD4+ T cells sorted from spleen or lymph node cells, taken before transplant. The origin of the receptors is a human donor who was the organ donor for an intestinal transplant.

This chain uses TRBV14 with TRBJ1-6, with D uncertain. This CDR3 spans 14 amino acids. V lost 3 bases and J 8 bases, leaving 11 bases between the germline ends. Germline CDR1 reads SGHDN; CDR2 reads FVKESK. DNA for the CDR3: TGTGCCAGCAGCCATTCCGGGAGCTATTCACCCCTCCACTTT. The encoded protein is CASSHSGSYSPLHF.

This clone was counted once. The chain has TRBV2 and TRBJ1-2; tentatively, D is TRBD1 (6 bases). This CDR3 contains 15 residues. Looked up from germline, CDR1 is SNHLY and CDR2 is FYNNEI. V shed 1 base and J shed 4 bases, with 13 bases lying between them. The CDR3 loop is CASSEGGAGFYGYTF. The DNA of the CDR3 is TGTGCCAGCAGTGAAGGGGGGGCAGGATTCTATGGCTACACCTTC.

V is TRBV28 and J is TRBJ2-7, with D possibly being TRBD2 (5 bases). CDR3 length equals 14 residues. Trimming left V 6 bases short and J 6 bases short, with 18 bases between. The germline CDR1 and CDR2 sequences are MDHEN and SYDVKM. The CDR3 region has the DNA TGTGCCAGCAGACCCGGGCAGCGGACTTTCGAGCAGTACTTC. Protein sequence: CASRPGQRTFEQYF.

V is TRBV30 and J is TRBJ1-2; no clear D gene. The V gene lost 3 bases and the J gene lost 7 bases, with 9 bases spanning the gap. This CDR3 spans 11 amino acids. From germline, CDR1 is GTSNPN and CDR2 SVGIG (reference sequence). CDR3 sequence: CAWSPNSGYTF. CDR3 nucleotide sequence: TGTGCCTGGAGCCCCAATTCTGGCTACACCTTC.

The chain carries TRBV7-9 and TRBJ1-6; D gene ambiguous. Trimming pared 6 bases from V and 8 bases from J, leaving 17 bases between. Germline V lookup: CDR1 SEHNR, CDR2 FQNEAQ (reference sequence). The CDR3 has 15 amino acids. This CDR3 reads CASSRFITSDSPLHF. The CDR3 nucleotides read TGTGCCAGCAGTCGTTTTATTACATCGGATTCACCCCTCCACTTT.

V usage is TRBV10-3 and J usage is TRBJ2-2; unclear D gene. Looked up from germline, CDR1 is ENHRY and CDR2 is SYGVKD. The length of the CDR3 is 15 residues. V shed 4 bases and J shed 6 bases, with 15 bases lying between them. As DNA, the CDR3 is TGTGCCATCAGTGCGGCAGCACGGGCGGCCGGGGAGCTGTTTTTT. It encodes CAISAAARAAGELFF.

This clone was detected only a few times. The chain has TRBV19 and TRBJ1-4; tentative D call: TRBD1 (6 bases). The V gene lost 6 bases and the J gene lost 5 bases, with 13 bases spanning the gap. Looked up from germline, CDR1 is LNHDA and CDR2 is SQIVND (reference sequence). The CDR3 spans 14 residues. CDR3 coding DNA: TGTGCCAGTAGCCAACAGGGCGGGAATGAAAAACTGTTTTTT. Amino acid sequence: CASSQQGGNEKLFF.

CDR3 amino acids: CAWRSNGDISYEQYF. The CDR3 bases are TGTGCCTGGAGGTCCAATGGGGACATTTCCTACGAGCAGTACTTC. This chain joins TRBV30 and TRBJ2-7, with D maybe TRBD1 (6 bases). With 3 bases removed from V and 1 base from J, the gap between germline ends came to 16 bases. Germline V CDR1 and CDR2: GTSNPN, SVGIG (reference sequence). The CDR3 is 15 amino acids.

This chain links TRBV11-1 with TRBJ2-7; possible D gene TRBD2, 5 bases. The V and J ends lost 5 bases and 3 bases respectively, with 14 bases between them. Per germline, CDR1 SGHAT and CDR2 FQDESV (reference sequence). CDR3 size: 14 residues. The CDR3 nucleotides are TGTGCCAGCAGCGCTCGGGGTGGGCTCTACGAGCAGTACTTC. It yields the protein CASSARGGLYEQYF.

The chain recombines TRBV5-1 with TRBJ2-1; D may be TRBD1 (5 bases). This CDR3 contains 11 residues. The V end lost 5 bases, the J end lost 6 bases, and 6 bases lay between the germline ends. Germline loops: CDR1 SGHRS, CDR2 YFSETQ. CDR3 region: CASRQGNEQFF. The CDR3 DNA sequence: TGCGCCAGCAGGCAGGGCAATGAGCAGTTCTTC.

The genes are TRBV30 and TRBJ1-1; D gene uncertain. Germline V CDR1 and CDR2: GTSNPN, SVGIG (reference sequence). V lost 0 bases and J lost 8, with 7 bases in between. There are 11 residues in the CDR3. In nucleotides, the CDR3 is TGTGCCTGGAGTGTCCAGACGGAAGCTTTCTTT. Residues: CAWSVQTEAFF.

The rearrangement uses TRBV5-8 and TRBJ2-5; 9 bases agree with TRBD2. The germline V gene encodes CDR1 SGHTS and CDR2 YDEGEE. The V and J ends lost 2 bases and 1 base, in that order; junction bases with no gene match: 9. The CDR3 is 17 amino acids. The CDR3 DNA reads TGTGCCAGCAGCTTTGGAGGGAGCGGGGGGACCCAAGAGACCCAGTACTTC. Its translation: CASSFGGSGGTQETQYF.

V gene TRBV16 combines with J gene TRBJ1-4, with D tentatively TRBD1 (5 bases). Trimming shortened V by 2 bases and J by 4 bases, and 14 bases separated the two germline ends. The CDR3 sequence is 16 residues long. Germline V CDR1 and CDR2: KGHSY, FQNENV. The CDR3 sequence is CASSQTGRNVNEKLFF. For the CDR3, the DNA is TGTGCCAGCAGCCAAACGGGACGGAACGTTAATGAAAAACTGTTTTTT.

The V and J genes are TRBV6-5 and TRBJ1-5; D is perhaps TRBD1 (5 bases). The CDR3 runs to 13 residues. Between the trimmed V and J ends, which lost 6 bases and 5 bases, there was a span of 11 bases. Germline V CDR1 and CDR2: MNHEY, SVGAGI. The CDR3 region has the DNA TGTGCCAGCAGGAGGGGAATGGATCAGCCCCAGCATTTT. It codes for CASRRGMDQPQHF.

The chain uses TRBV5-6 and TRBJ2-1; D may be TRBD1 (5 bases). The CDR3 contains 13 residues. Germline CDR1 reads SGHDT; CDR2 reads YYEEEE. V gave up 0 bases and J gave up 6 bases, with 7 bases separating them. This CDR3 is CASSLDRLNEQFF. DNA for the CDR3: TGTGCCAGCAGCTTGGACAGGCTCAATGAGCAGTTCTTC.

The rearrangement links TRBV4-1 to TRBJ2-2; a weak D match, TRBD1 (6 bases). The CDR3 runs 21 residues. In germline, CDR1 is MGHRA, CDR2 YSYEKL. V shed 0 bases and J shed 3 bases, with 26 bases lying between them. This CDR3 reads CASSQDRGNTEWTLHTGELFF. In nucleotides, the CDR3 is TGCGCCAGCAGCCAAGACAGGGGTAACACTGAATGGACCCTCCACACCGGGGAGCTGTTTTTT.

The chain carries TRBV28 and TRBJ2-7; 7 nucleotides match TRBD1. The junction had 9 bases not matched to a gene; V was cut back by 5 bases and J by 2 bases. The CDR3 extends over 15 amino acids. The V gene's germline CDR1 is MDHEN and CDR2 SYDVKM. CDR3 in amino acids: CASSDGTESPYEQYF. The CDR3 DNA reads as TGTGCCAGCAGTGACGGGACAGAAAGCCCCTACGAGCAGTACTTC.

This clone was recorded only once. The J gene is TRBJ2-1, the V gene TRBV5-1; 10 bases fit TRBD2. The CDR3 is 16 amino acids. Unmatched junction bases numbered 9, after V lost 8 bases and J lost 1 base. CDR1 and CDR2 (germline): SGHRS, YFSETQ. The CDR3 reads CASKSGGAMSYNEQFF. The CDR3 DNA follows: TGCGCCAGTAAAAGCGGGGGGGCCATGTCCTACAATGAGCAGTTCTTC.

This chain uses TRBV5-1 with TRBJ1-1; perhaps TRBD1 as D (6 bases). Deletions cut 4 bases from V and 4 bases from J, with 14 bases between. Germline V gene sequence: CDR1 SGHRS, CDR2 YFSETQ. CDR3 size: 14 residues. The CDR3 nucleotides are TGCGCCAGCAGCCTCACACAGGGTGGCACTGAAGCTTTCTTT. It specifies CASSLTQGGTEAFF.

The chain is built from TRBV4-2 and TRBJ2-2; D tentatively reads TRBD1 or TRBD2 (6 bases each). CDR1 is LGHNA, CDR2 YNFKEQ, per germline. V was pared by 1 base and J by 5 bases, with 17 bases between. There are 17 residues in the CDR3. Here the CDR3 reads CASSQVLAGGETGELFF. The DNA of the CDR3 is TGTGCCAGCAGCCAAGTTCTAGCCGGGGGCGAGACCGGGGAGCTGTTTTTT.

This clone was observed a handful of times. The chain is built from TRBV5-6 and TRBJ1-4; the match to TRBD1 covers 7 bases. The V gene's germline CDR1 is SGHDT and CDR2 YYEEEE. The J segment lost 8 bases and the V segment lost 4 bases, leaving 11 bases of the junction unmatched. This CDR3 contains 15 residues. CDR3 sequence (DNA): TGTGCCAGCAGCCTCCTAGACAGGGAAGGCGAAAAACTGTTTTTT. Protein sequence: CASSLLDREGEKLFF.

This rearrangement joins TRBV2 to TRBJ1-5; a possible D gene is TRBD1 (5 bases). The germline V and J ends were trimmed by 7 bases and 4 bases, with 11 bases remaining between them. Germline V lookup: CDR1 SNHLY, CDR2 FYNNEI. The CDR3 extends over 13 amino acids. CDR3 amino acids: CASTGKVNQPQHF. The CDR3 DNA is TGTGCCAGCACAGGGAAGGTGAATCAGCCCCAGCATTTT.

This clone was counted a single time. The chain is built from TRBV7-2 and TRBJ1-1; D might be TRBD1 (6 bases). CDR1 and CDR2 from the germline V gene are SGHTA and FQGNSA. Trimming shortened V by 2 bases and J by 4 bases, and 14 bases separated the two germline ends. The CDR3 extends over 15 amino acids. CDR3 sequence: CASSLRGGIATEAFF. The CDR3, as DNA: TGTGCCAGCAGCTTACGAGGGGGAATAGCCACTGAAGCTTTCTTT.

This clone appeared once. J is TRBJ2-7 and V is TRBV5-1; possible D gene TRBD2, 6 bases. Germline CDR1 SGHRS, CDR2 YFSETQ. Between the trimmed V and J ends, which lost 4 bases and 6 bases, there was a span of 20 bases. The CDR3 contains 15 residues. CDR3: CASSARAGEEREQYF. CDR3 coding DNA: TGCGCCAGCAGCGCCAGGGCCGGGGAGGAGCGCGAGCAGTACTTC.

In its sample, this clone was seen once. The chain links TRBV21-1 to TRBJ1-1. TRBV21-1 is annotated as a pseudogene. The CDR3 runs to 14 residues. The CDR3 bases are TGTGCCGGGGGACCCGGGACGGCGAACACTGAAGCTTTCTTT. Its protein product is CAGGPGTANTEAFF.

This chain uses TRBV28 with TRBJ2-5, with 11 bases fitting TRBD2. This CDR3 region has 15 residues. The ends lost 2 bases at V and 7 bases at J; junction bases unmatched: 6. Germline V gives CDR1 MDHEN, CDR2 SYDVKM. The CDR3 loop reads CASSLVAGGLVTQYF. The DNA of the CDR3 is TGTGCCAGCAGTTTAGTAGCGGGGGGGTTGGTGACCCAGTACTTC.

CDR3 loop: CASSPRRDRVYEQYF. The CDR3 nucleotides are TGTGCCAGCTCACCTCGAAGGGACAGAGTCTACGAGCAGTACTTC. The gene calls are TRBV18 and TRBJ2-7; TRBD1 matches 7 bases. This CDR3 has 15 residues. Germline assignment: CDR1 KGHSH and CDR2 LQKENI. V gave up 3 bases and J gave up 3 bases; unmatched junction bases: 8.